The 3 T cell receptor beta chains in this list originate from one sample, sequenced in a study of OX40 agonist ivuxolimab in advanced cancers. The assay was immunoSEQ multiplex PCR, and TCRdb's table has in-frame clones only and misses some. The sample carries fewer than 90,000 clones, around nine tenths recorded once. Sequenced material: CD4+ or CD8+ T cells sorted from blood, taken in a trial of the OX40 agonist ivuxolimab. Receptors were obtained from an adult with an advanced solid tumor such as melanoma, head and neck, liver or kidney cancer.

This clone appeared a few times. The same CDR3 is also encoded by other DNA sequences in this sample. The chain employs TRBV15 and TRBJ2-5; the D is unclear. Between the trimmed V and J ends, which lost 1 base and 5 bases, there was a span of 8 bases. CDR1 and CDR2 from the germline V gene are LNHNV and YYDKDF (reference sequence). The CDR3 extends over 13 amino acids. The CDR3 here is CATSRGGWETQYF. The CDR3 DNA reads as TGTGCCACCAGCAGAGGGGGTTGGGAGACCCAGTACTTC.

This rearrangement joins TRBV7-2 to TRBJ2-4; 9 bases fit TRBD1. Germline trimming cut 1 base from V and 6 bases from J; bases unmatched to any gene: 7. The V gene's germline CDR1 is SGHTA and CDR2 FQGNSA. CDR3 length: 16 residues. CDR3 residues: CASSLDRTGVLNIQYF. The DNA for the CDR3 is TGTGCCAGCAGCTTAGATCGGACAGGGGTGTTAAACATTCAGTACTTC.

The CDR3 nucleotides are TGCGCCAGCAGCCAGTTAGCTGCAACCTATGGCTACACCTTC. Translating it yields CASSQLAATYGYTF. This chain links TRBV4-1 with TRBJ1-2; no clear D. V was cut by 3 bases and J by 4 bases, with 12 bases left in between. Germline V CDR1 and CDR2: MGHRA, YSYEKL. The CDR3 is 14 residues long.